The rows below give T cell receptor beta chains drawn from one sample of a study of blood T cell repertoires in COVID-19. Measured with immunoSEQ multiplex PCR; TCRdb has only the in-frame clones, and not every one. The sample includes 30,000 to 50,000 clones, less than 85% of them seen just once. Material: peripheral blood. Receptors were obtained from a man in his 70s with acute or convalescent COVID-19. Each CDR3 is given with its conserved first and last residue. The D gene is left open where the match is weak. Clone size, where shown, is once, few, many, or a class for clones that have expanded.

>-|TRBV11-3|TRBJ2-3|-
CASSLSGLTDTQYF
TGTGCCAGCAGCTTAAGCGGGCTAACAGATACGCAGTATTTT
>-|TRBV3-1/TRBV3-2|TRBJ2-7|-
CASSPGLYSYEQYF
TGTGCCAGCAGCCCGGGATTATACTCCTACGAGCAGTACTTC
>-|TRBV2|TRBJ2-5|-
CASMPAGETQYF
TGTGCCAGCATGCCTGCCGGAGAGACCCAGTACTTC
>-|TRBV19|TRBJ2-1|-
CASSMGYYNEQFF
TGTGCCAGTAGTATGGGCTACTACAATGAGCAGTTCTTC
>-|TRBV5-1|TRBJ2-7|-
CASSQGSQGSYEQYF
TGCGCCAGCAGCCAGGGGAGTCAGGGTTCCTACGAGCAGTACTTC
>-|TRBV6-7|TRBJ1-6|-
CACYVHRYNSPLHF
TGTGCTTGCTACGTTCACAGATATAATTCACCCCTCCACTTT
>once|TRBV11-3|TRBJ2-7|-
CASSLDQGEQYF
TGTGCCAGCAGCTTAGACCAGGGGGAGCAGTACTTC
>-|TRBV27|TRBJ1-1|-
CASSLSSRTEAFF
TGTGCCAGCAGTTTATCATCGAGGACTGAAGCTTTCTTT
>-|TRBV27|TRBJ2-7|TRBD1
CASSLSGTGLSSYEQYF
TGTGCCAGCAGTTTAAGTGGGACAGGATTGAGCTCCTACGAGCAGTACTTC
>-|TRBV29-1|TRBJ2-1|-
CSVGGDRITVSSYNEQFF
TGCAGCGTGGGGGGGGACAGGATCACCGTAAGCTCCTACAATGAGCAGTTCTTC
>-|TRBV6-5|TRBJ1-4|TRBD1
CASRTLGTGEKLFF
TGTGCCAGCAGGACTCTCGGGACAGGCGAAAAACTGTTTTTT
>once|TRBV28|TRBJ2-5|TRBD1
CASSPAWDSKQTQYF
TGTGCCAGCAGTCCAGCCTGGGACAGTAAACAGACCCAGTACTTC
>-|TRBV5-4|TRBJ2-5|-
CASSWDQGYETQYF
TGTGCCAGCAGCTGGGATCAGGGATACGAGACCCAGTACTTC
>-|TRBV10-2|TRBJ2-7|TRBD2
CASSERAGGPDEQYF
TGCGCCAGCAGTGAGCGAGCGGGAGGGCCCGACGAGCAGTACTTC
>-|TRBV28|TRBJ2-7|TRBD1
CASSSDRGTYEQYF
TGTGCCAGCAGCTCGGACAGGGGAACCTACGAGCAGTACTTC
>-|TRBV5-1|TRBJ2-5|-
CASSSQGLPAETQYF
TGCGCCAGCAGCAGCCAGGGACTTCCCGCAGAGACCCAGTACTTC
>once|TRBV27|TRBJ2-5|TRBD2
CASSLLAAGGTQYF
TGTGCCAGCAGTTTACTAGCGGCCGGGGGGACCCAGTACTTC
>-|TRBV10-1|TRBJ1-1|TRBD1
CASSSTGTGRAFF
TGCGCCAGCAGTTCCACCGGGACAGGGAGAGCTTTCTTT
>few|TRBV5-1|TRBJ1-2|TRBD1
CASSLAGGRDGYTF
TGCGCCAGCAGCTTGGCAGGGGGTCGGGATGGCTACACCTTC
>-|TRBV10-3|TRBJ1-3|TRBD1
CAISATGPGNTIYF
TGTGCCATCAGTGCGACAGGGCCTGGAAACACCATATATTTT
>-|TRBV4-1|TRBJ1-4|TRBD1
CASSPGTGQGVEKLFF
TGCGCCAGCAGCCCGGGAACGGGACAGGGGGTTGAAAAACTGTTTTTT
>-|TRBV6-5|TRBJ2-5|-
CASSYWSGETQYF
TGTGCCAGCAGTTACTGGAGCGGGGAGACCCAGTACTTC
>-|TRBV29-1|TRBJ1-4|-
CSVEDRTGVRKLFF
TGCAGCGTTGAAGATCGGACGGGGGTGAGGAAACTGTTTTTT
>-|TRBV9|TRBJ2-2|TRBD2
CASSAGGASNTGELFF
TGTGCCAGCAGCGCGGGAGGTGCCTCGAACACCGGGGAGCTGTTTTTT
>-|TRBV5-1|TRBJ2-2|-
CASSLGGGELFF
TGCGCCAGCAGCTTGGGAGGCGGGGAGCTGTTTTTT
>-|TRBV7-2|TRBJ2-7|TRBD1
CATTRDRVGYEQYF
TGTGCGACCACGAGGGACAGGGTAGGGTACGAGCAGTACTTC
>-|TRBV5-3|TRBJ1-4|TRBD1
CARSLGYRDRGLPGEKLFF
TGTGCCAGAAGCTTGGGTTACCGGGACAGGGGGTTACCCGGTGAAAAACTGTTTTTT
>-|TRBV6-5|TRBJ1-2|-
CASMRGGDTNYGYTF
TGTGCCAGCATGAGGGGGGGGGACACTAACTATGGCTACACCTTC
>-|TRBV5-1|TRBJ2-2|-
CASSLEPQRANTGELFF
TGCGCCAGCAGCTTGGAACCCCAGCGGGCGAACACCGGGGAGCTGTTTTTT
>-|TRBV2|TRBJ2-7|TRBD1
CASSDRTGAHEQYF
TGTGCCAGCAGTGACAGGACAGGGGCCCACGAGCAGTACTTC
>few|TRBV28|TRBJ2-5|TRBD2
CASSLELGPGTSGRETQYF
TGTGCCAGCAGTTTAGAACTAGGACCGGGGACTAGCGGGCGAGAGACCCAGTACTTC
>-|TRBV19|TRBJ1-5|TRBD1
CASSRYPGTGGSISNQPQHF
TGTGCCAGTAGTAGATACCCTGGGACAGGGGGATCGATTAGCAATCAGCCCCAGCATTTT
>-|TRBV13|TRBJ2-1|TRBD2
CASSSPRTSGWDEQFF
TGTGCCAGCAGCTCGCCCCGGACTAGCGGTTGGGATGAGCAGTTCTTC
>few|TRBV5-6|TRBJ1-5|TRBD1
CASSLARTGGVDQPQHF
TGTGCCAGCAGCTTGGCCAGGACAGGGGGGGTTGATCAGCCCCAGCATTTT
>once|TRBV10-3|TRBJ1-1|TRBD1
CAISPGTGHAFF
TGTGCCATCAGTCCCGGGACAGGGCATGCTTTCTTT
>few|TRBV4-3|TRBJ2-3|TRBD1
CASSPGQGMDTQYF
TGCGCCAGCAGCCCCGGACAGGGTATGGATACGCAGTATTTT
>-|TRBV20-1|TRBJ2-7|TRBD1
CSASDSQGVTYEQYF
TGCAGTGCTAGTGACTCACAGGGGGTAACCTACGAGCAGTACTTC
>-|TRBV7-8|TRBJ2-3|TRBD2
CASTREASGDTQYF
TGTGCCAGCACCCGGGAGGCTTCGGGGGATACGCAGTATTTT
>-|TRBV11-3|TRBJ2-2|-
CASSLDGAGELFF
TGTGCCAGCAGCTTAGACGGGGCCGGGGAGCTGTTTTTT
>-|TRBV6-5|TRBJ1-1|-
CASSYHIMNTEAFF
TGTGCCAGCAGTTACCACATAATGAACACTGAAGCTTTCTTT
>-|TRBV6-4|TRBJ1-1|-
CASSDSNRGNTEAFF
TGTGCCAGCAGTGACTCGAATCGGGGTAACACTGAAGCTTTCTTT
>few|TRBV24-1|TRBJ2-5|TRBD1
CATSDFRGETQYF
TGTGCCACCAGTGATTTCAGGGGGGAGACCCAGTACTTC
>-|TRBV5-1|TRBJ2-7|-
CASSLQRAGSSYEQYF
TGCGCCAGCAGCCTCCAGCGGGCGGGGAGCTCCTACGAGCAGTACTTC
>-|TRBV2|TRBJ1-6|-
CASKEWGLNSPLHF
TGTGCCAGCAAAGAGTGGGGGCTCAATTCACCCCTCCACTTT
>-|TRBV29-1|TRBJ1-1|-
CSGWRGEETEAFF
TGCAGCGGCTGGCGGGGGGAGGAGACTGAAGCTTTCTTT
>-|TRBV5-1|TRBJ2-2|TRBD1
CASSMDRATTGELFF
TGCGCCAGCAGTATGGACAGGGCGACTACCGGGGAGCTGTTTTTT
>-|TRBV18|TRBJ2-1|TRBD2
CASSPIWTSGSAESYNEQFF
TGTGCCAGCTCACCAATCTGGACTAGCGGGAGCGCCGAATCCTACAATGAGCAGTTCTTC
>-|TRBV19|TRBJ2-2|TRBD2
CASQSIELAGLNTGELFF
TGTGCCAGCCAAAGTATCGAACTAGCGGGGCTGAACACCGGGGAGCTGTTTTTT
>-|TRBV5-1|TRBJ1-3|TRBD1
CASSKGASGNTIYF
TGCGCCAGCAGCAAGGGGGCGTCTGGAAACACCATATATTTT
>-|TRBV28|TRBJ1-1|-
CASSKGGAGNTEAFF
TGTGCCAGCAGTAAGGGGGGGGCTGGAAACACTGAAGCTTTCTTT
>-|TRBV3-1/TRBV3-2|TRBJ2-5|-
CASSQGAQGGQYF
TGTGCCAGCAGCCAAGGGGCCCAGGGGGGCCAGTACTTC
>-|TRBV27|TRBJ2-7|TRBD2
CASSPRVAGGLPFYEQYF
TGTGCCAGCAGTCCCCGGGTAGCGGGAGGCCTACCCTTCTACGAGCAGTACTTC
>-|TRBV7-9|TRBJ2-7|TRBD1
CASSRWRGGNPYEQYF
TGTGCCAGCAGCCGGTGGAGAGGGGGCAACCCCTACGAGCAGTACTTC
>-|TRBV4-2|TRBJ1-6|-
CASSQDSGSRDRFSPLHF
TGTGCCAGCAGCCAAGATTCGGGTTCGAGAGACAGGTTTTCACCCCTCCACTTT
>-|TRBV7-9|TRBJ2-3|TRBD1
CASSREQGGMDTQYF
TGTGCCAGCAGCCGCGAACAGGGGGGAATGGATACGCAGTATTTT
>-|TRBV28|TRBJ2-5|TRBD2
CASSLPGTSDQETQYF
TGTGCCAGCAGTTTGCCCGGGACTAGCGACCAAGAGACCCAGTACTTC
>-|TRBV11-2|TRBJ1-1|-
CASSPGGETEAFF
TGTGCCAGCAGCCCGGGTGGCGAAACTGAAGCTTTCTTT
>-|TRBV19|TRBJ1-5|-
CASSIVGHNQPQHF
TGTGCCAGTAGTATAGTCGGACATAATCAGCCCCAGCATTTT
>few|TRBV7-2|TRBJ2-4|-
CASSLGPPHTGTPVVF
TGTGCCAGCAGCTTAGGCCCCCCCCACACAGGGACGCCCGTGGTCTTC